The clone carrying this TCR beta chain came up many times. In the original analysis: Amplifying reference gene primers gave estimates of nucleated cell counts. The protocol was immunoSEQ multiplex PCR, while the TCRdb copy is restricted to in-frame clones and leaves out a portion. V, J and clone size are those of that table, while D and trimming were read from the DNA. There are roughly 100,000 clones in the sample; approximately 84% occur only once, and just under 10% lies in the top ten. The germline V gene has CDR1 SNHLY and CDR2 FYNNEI. The junction had 5 bases not matched to a gene; V was cut back by 5 bases and J by 5 bases. This CDR3 has 13 amino acids. The sample originates from a study of blood T cell repertoires in COVID-19. Study information: Specimens from acute and convalescent COVID-19 originated in the United States, Italy and Spain. T cells, B-cell-depleted T cells, or PBMCs provided the cDNA or gDNA that served as material.

The J gene is TRBJ1-2, the V gene TRBV2; 7 nucleotides agree with TRBD1. Sequenced: peripheral blood. The clonotype was recovered from a man in his forties with active or convalescent COVID-19. CDR3 DNA: TGTGCCAGCAGTCTACAGGGGAGTTATGGCTACACCTTC. Residues: CASSLQGSYGYTF.